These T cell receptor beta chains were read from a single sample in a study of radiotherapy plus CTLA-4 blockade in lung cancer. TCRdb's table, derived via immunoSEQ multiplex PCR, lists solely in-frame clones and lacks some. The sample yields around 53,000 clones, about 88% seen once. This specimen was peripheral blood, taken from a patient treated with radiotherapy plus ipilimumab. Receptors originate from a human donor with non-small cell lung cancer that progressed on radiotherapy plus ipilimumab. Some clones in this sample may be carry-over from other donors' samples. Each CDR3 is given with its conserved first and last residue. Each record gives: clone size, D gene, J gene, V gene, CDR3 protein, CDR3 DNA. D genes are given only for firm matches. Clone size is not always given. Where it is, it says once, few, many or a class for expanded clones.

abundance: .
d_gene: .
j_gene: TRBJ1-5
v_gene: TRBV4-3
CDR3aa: CASSQDWQGYQPQHF
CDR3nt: TGCGCCAGCAGCCAAGATTGGCAGGGATATCAGCCCCAGCATTTT

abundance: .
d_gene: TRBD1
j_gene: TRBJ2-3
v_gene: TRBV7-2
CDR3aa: CASSLNLRGLTDTQYF
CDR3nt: TGTGCCAGCAGCTTAAATCTCAGGGGGCTCACAGATACGCAGTATTTT

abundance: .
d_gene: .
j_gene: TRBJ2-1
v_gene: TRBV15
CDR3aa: CATRSQPTEQFF
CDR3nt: TGTGCCACCAGGAGCCAACCTACCGAGCAGTTCTTC

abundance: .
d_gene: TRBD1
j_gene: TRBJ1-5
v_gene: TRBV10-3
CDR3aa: CAISESGTGGQPQHF
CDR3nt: TGTGCCATCAGTGAGTCAGGGACAGGAGGTCAGCCCCAGCATTTT

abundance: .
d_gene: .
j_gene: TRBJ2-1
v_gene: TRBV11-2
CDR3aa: CASRIKTSYNEQFF
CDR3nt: TGTGCCAGCAGGATTAAGACTTCGTACAATGAGCAGTTCTTC

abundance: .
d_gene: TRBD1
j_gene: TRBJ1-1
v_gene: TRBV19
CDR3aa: CASSWDRETEAFF
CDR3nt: TGTGCCAGTAGCTGGGACAGGGAAACTGAAGCTTTCTTT

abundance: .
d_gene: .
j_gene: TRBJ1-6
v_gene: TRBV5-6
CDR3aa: CASSSGGRLHF
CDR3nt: TGTGCCAGCAGCTCGGGGGGACGCCTCCACTTT

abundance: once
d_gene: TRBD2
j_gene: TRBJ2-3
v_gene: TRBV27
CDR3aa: CASSLSGGRAKTDTQYF
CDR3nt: TGTGCCAGCAGTTTATCGGGCGGGAGGGCCAAGACAGATACGCAGTATTTT

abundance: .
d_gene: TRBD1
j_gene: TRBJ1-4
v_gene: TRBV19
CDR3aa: CASSPGQGLGEKLFF
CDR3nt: TGTGCCAGTAGTCCCGGACAGGGTTTGGGAGAAAAACTGTTTTTT

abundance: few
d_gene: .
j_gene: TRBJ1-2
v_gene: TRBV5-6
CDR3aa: CASSLAGGTVGYTF
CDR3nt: TGTGCCAGCAGCTTGGCAGGAGGGACGGTAGGCTACACCTTC

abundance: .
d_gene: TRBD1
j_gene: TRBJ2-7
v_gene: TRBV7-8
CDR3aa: CASGTGTPYEQYF
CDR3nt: TGTGCCAGCGGGACAGGGACTCCCTACGAGCAGTACTTC

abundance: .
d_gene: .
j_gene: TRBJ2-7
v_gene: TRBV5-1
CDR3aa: CASSPGHDYEQYF
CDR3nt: TGCGCCAGCAGTCCGGGACATGATTACGAGCAGTACTTC

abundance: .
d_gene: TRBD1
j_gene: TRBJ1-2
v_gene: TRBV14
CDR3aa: CASSQDRRGRYGYTF
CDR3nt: TGTGCCAGCAGCCAAGATCGGAGGGGGCGGTATGGCTACACCTTC

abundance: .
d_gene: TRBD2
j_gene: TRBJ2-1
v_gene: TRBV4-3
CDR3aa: CASSQGSGSYNEQFF
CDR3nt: TGCGCCAGCAGCCAAGGGAGCGGGAGTTACAATGAGCAGTTCTTC